These T cell receptor beta chains were read from a single sample in a study of cytotoxic CD8 clonotypes in ibrutinib-treated CLL. Repertoires were generated with immunoSEQ multiplex PCR, while TCRdb's copy carries only in-frame clones and drops some. Of some 150,000 clones in the sample, 70% to 80% were seen once. Sequenced here: PBMCs, sampled after 12 months of ibrutinib treatment. The receptors shown here come from a human donor with chronic lymphocytic leukemia. CDR3s include the opening cysteine and the closing phenylalanine or tryptophan. The D gene is left open where the match is weak.

j_call,v_call,d_call,cdr3_aa
TRBJ2-3,TRBV2,NA,CASSDPGGQDTQYF
TRBJ1-4,TRBV19,NA,CASSISHATEKLFF
TRBJ2-2,TRBV27,TRBD1,CASRLIGTGVRTGELFF
TRBJ1-1,TRBV18,NA,CASSRTANTEAFF
TRBJ2-7,TRBV6-1,NA,CASSVLPTYEQYF
TRBJ1-5,TRBV27,TRBD1,CASSQGASNQPQHF
TRBJ1-4,TRBV27,NA,CASRGTATNEKLFF
TRBJ2-5,TRBV28,TRBD1,CASSLTGEETQYF
TRBJ1-6,TRBV4-1,NA,CASSQAGQGGSPLHF
TRBJ2-5,TRBV5-1,TRBD2,CASSAAGRETQYF
TRBJ2-1,TRBV6-4,TRBD1,CASSEEQGAYNEQFF
TRBJ1-2,TRBV28,NA,CASRGIQALSGYTF
TRBJ1-2,TRBV7-2,NA,CASSLGSFYGYTF
TRBJ2-7,TRBV6-5,TRBD2,CASIPLAGGIEQYF
TRBJ2-2,TRBV30,NA,CAWSLLNGLAVDSNTGELFF
TRBJ2-7,TRBV29-1,NA,CSVGTVYEQYF
TRBJ1-4,TRBV19,TRBD1,CARPKRDRASPTNEKLFF
TRBJ2-7,TRBV11-2,TRBD1,CASSLRGRTGGLYEQYF
TRBJ2-5,TRBV6-5,NA,CASSYGPNQETQYF
TRBJ1-5,TRBV11-3,NA,CASSPPGAGNQPQHF
TRBJ1-2,TRBV6-5,NA,CASSYGRNYGYTF
TRBJ1-5,TRBV6-5,NA,CASSRTENNQPQHF
TRBJ2-1,TRBV10-3,NA,CAISEEVVRLADNEQFF
TRBJ1-4,TRBV6-1,NA,CASSDGKVFNEKLFF
TRBJ2-3,TRBV7-6,NA,CASSQGLLGSSTDTQYF
TRBJ2-2,TRBV19,NA,CASSMGGELFF
TRBJ2-3,TRBV7-8,NA,CASSLGQILFWDTQYF
TRBJ1-4,TRBV29-1,NA,CSVGVGEKLFF
TRBJ1-1,TRBV18,TRBD1,CASSSRGRSTEAFF
TRBJ1-1,TRBV18,NA,CASSPMMSGGYTEAFF
TRBJ1-6,TRBV18,NA,CASSPTGKNSPLHF
TRBJ2-6,TRBV12-2,NA,CASRSRGSGANVLTF
TRBJ2-3,TRBV5-1,TRBD2,CASSLAGTDTQYF
TRBJ2-7,TRBV18,TRBD1,CASSPDRAAEQYF
TRBJ2-1,TRBV5-1,NA,CASSLAAPPQFF
TRBJ2-7,TRBV7-9,TRBD1,CASSPGQDPSYEQYF
TRBJ2-1,TRBV5-1,NA,CASSLPGDKSYNEQFF
TRBJ2-7,TRBV25-1,NA,CASSELFGTYEQYF
TRBJ2-6,TRBV7-8,NA,CASSFSSGANVLTF
TRBJ2-7,TRBV4-3,NA,CASSQDVGGSYEQYF
TRBJ1-1,TRBV18,NA,CASSSTGNTEAFF
TRBJ1-2,TRBV19,TRBD1,CASSNRDRANYGYTF
TRBJ1-2,TRBV9,NA,CASSNYGYTF
TRBJ2-7,TRBV7-3,NA,CASSLRGTDTYEQYF
TRBJ1-5,TRBV10-3,NA,CATTDGYNQPQHF